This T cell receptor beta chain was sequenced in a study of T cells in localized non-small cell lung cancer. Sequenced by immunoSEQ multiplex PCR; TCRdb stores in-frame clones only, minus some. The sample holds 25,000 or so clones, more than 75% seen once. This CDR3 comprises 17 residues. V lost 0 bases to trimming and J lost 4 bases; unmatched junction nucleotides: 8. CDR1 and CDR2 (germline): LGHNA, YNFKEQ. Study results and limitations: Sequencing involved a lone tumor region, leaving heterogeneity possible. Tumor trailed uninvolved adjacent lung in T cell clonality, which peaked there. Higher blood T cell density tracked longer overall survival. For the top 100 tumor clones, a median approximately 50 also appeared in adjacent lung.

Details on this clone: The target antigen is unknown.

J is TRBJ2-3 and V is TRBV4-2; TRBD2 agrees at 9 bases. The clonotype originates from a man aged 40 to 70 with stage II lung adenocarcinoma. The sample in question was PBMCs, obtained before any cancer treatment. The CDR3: CASSQDRAGGLPDTQYF. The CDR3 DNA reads TGTGCCAGCAGCCAAGATCGGGCGGGGGGGCTCCCAGATACGCAGTATTTT.